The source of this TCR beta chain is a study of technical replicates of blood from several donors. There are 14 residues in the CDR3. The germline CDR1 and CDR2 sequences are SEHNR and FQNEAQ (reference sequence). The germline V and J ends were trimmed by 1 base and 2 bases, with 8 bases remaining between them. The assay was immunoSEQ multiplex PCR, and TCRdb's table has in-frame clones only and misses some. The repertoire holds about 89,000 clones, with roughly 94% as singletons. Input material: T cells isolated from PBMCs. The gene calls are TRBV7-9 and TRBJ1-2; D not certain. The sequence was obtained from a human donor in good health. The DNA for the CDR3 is TGTGCCAGCAGCTTAGTTTCCAGAAACTATGGCTACACCTTC. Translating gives CASSLVSRNYGYTF.